This TCR beta chain was obtained from a study of control samples from healthy donors and cancer patients (dated by TCRdb to 2018 to 2021). This clone has more than one count but fewer than ten. The clone's antigen remains unknown. No much larger clonotype is one base removed from it; base qualities were not supplied. CDR1 MDHEN and CDR2 SYDVKM are derived from the germline V gene. The CDR3 has 15 amino acids, counting the end cysteine and phenylalanine. The only DNA kept is the CDR3, 45 bases in frame from the first base. Here V drops 6 bases and J drops 0 bases, and the junction holds 4 bases not matched to any gene. The protocol used for the library was the immunoSEQ multiplex PCR assay. TCRdb mirrors the immuneACCESS table, restricted to in-frame sequences. Some clones are absent from its copies; in checked studies, under half trace to an unresolved V gene, and the reason for the others is unknown. Recorded for this sample are more than 85,000 clones; less than 85% of them occurred a single time. The ten largest clones add up to 38% of the sample.

The sequence was collected from a man between 65 and 85 years old with lung cancer. Input material: PBMCs. The chain is assembled from TRBV28 and TRBJ2-7, with 11 bases in between that match TRBD2. The DNA sequence is TGTGCCAGCAGCGGGACTAGCGGTGGCTCCTACGAGCAGTACTTC. Protein translation: CASSGTSGGSYEQYF.